Sequencing of this TCR beta chain was carried out in a study of memory CD4+ T cells and cytomegalovirus serostatus. Study details: Of the healthy Belgian adults, fewer than 10 were CMV seropositive and about two dozen seronegative.

Comment on this clone: Its specificity is not known.

Germline CDR1 SGHAT, CDR2 FQNNGV. The CDR3 sequence is 15 residues long. V lost 7 bases and J lost 4, with 18 bases in between. Assay used: immunoSEQ multiplex PCR; TCRdb lists only in-frame clones, some missing. In the table there are about 64,000 clones, 75% to 80% of which are singletons. The sort gate was single viable CD3+CD4+CD8-CD45RO+ cells for memory CD4+ T cells. Study conclusions and caveats: Suggested: most of the CMV-linked TCR signature lies in CD4+ memory cells. CD4+ memory repertoires contained about 40% of the roughly 160 reported CMV TCRbeta sequences. A US-trained random forest predicted CMV serostatus with median AUC around 0.9.

The material sequenced was memory CD4+ T cells from blood. The V gene is TRBV11-2, the J gene TRBJ2-3; D may be TRBD1 (6 bases). This receptor was taken from an adult in good health and CMV-seronegative. The CDR3 loop reads CASNRGFEGADTQYF. In nucleotides, the CDR3 is TGTGCCAGCAACCGAGGATTTGAGGGGGCAGATACGCAGTATTTT.